The 27 T cell receptor beta chains listed next were all sequenced from one sample in a study of cytomegalovirus exposure and HLA in healthy donors. The PCR contained 60 Vbeta and 13 Jbeta primers. Measured with immunoSEQ multiplex PCR; TCRdb has only the in-frame clones, and not every one. The sample shows 150,000 to 200,000 clones, around 78% of them seen only once. Specimen: PBMCs. The source of these receptors is a woman aged 45-65 years in good health and CMV-seropositive.

In this sample, this clone turned up once. The gene calls are TRBV19 and TRBJ1-3; D possibly corresponds to TRBD1 (5 bases). Germline assignment: CDR1 LNHDA and CDR2 SQIVND (reference sequence). The ends were cut back, 5 bases at V and 3 bases at J, with 11 bases in the middle. The CDR3 totals 14 residues. The CDR3 nucleotides are TGTGCCAGTAGTGCAGGGTACGGTGGAAACACCATATATTTT. This translates into CASSAGYGGNTIYF.

The chain recombines TRBV2 with TRBJ1-6; no definite D call. CDR1 and CDR2 from the germline V gene are SNHLY and FYNNEI. CDR3 length equals 15 residues. With 7 bases removed from V and 11 bases from J, the gap between germline ends came to 21 bases. The CDR3 loop reads CASISGLPLVTPLHF. The CDR3 nucleotides are TGTGCCAGCATCAGCGGACTACCGCTTGTGACACCCCTCCACTTT.

This clone has a handful of counts. Its ends do not fully match the called genes, so a read error is possible. V usage is TRBV10-1 and J usage is TRBJ2-7; 10 nucleotides line up with TRBD1. CDR1 is WNHNN, CDR2 SYGVQD, per germline (reference sequence). CDR3 size: 13 residues. The CDR3: CASSQTGQGPQHF. Written as DNA, the CDR3 is TGCGCCAGCAGTCAAACGGGACAGGGGCCACAGCACTTC.

V gene TRBV30 combines with J gene TRBJ1-1, with TRBD1 as a possible D gene (5 bases). In germline, CDR1 is GTSNPN, CDR2 SVGIG (reference sequence). The ends were cut back, 0 bases at V and 7 bases at J, with 24 bases in the middle. This CDR3 spans 17 amino acids. CDR3 bases: TGTGCCTGGAGTGTACAAAGGGCTCGGTCTAGGGGTAATGAAGCTTTCTTT. It specifies CAWSVQRARSRGNEAFF.

This clone was counted only a few times. The gene calls are TRBV6-6 and TRBJ1-4; tentative D call: TRBD1 (5 bases). The CDR3 length is 15 residues. Germline values: CDR1 MNHNY, CDR2 SVGAGI (reference sequence). V was cut by 3 bases and J by 8 bases, with 16 bases left in between. CDR3 coding DNA: TGTGCCAGCAGTTATTCGACAGCGGGCGGGGAAAAACTGTTTTTT. Its translation is CASSYSTAGGEKLFF.

V usage is TRBV10-1 and J usage is TRBJ1-5, with a possible D match to TRBD1 (6 bases). Trimming removed 0 bases at V and 9 bases at J, with 15 bases between. CDR3 length: 15 residues. Germline V gene data show CDR1 as WNHNN and CDR2 as SYGVQD (reference sequence). CDR3 bases: TGCGCCAGCAGTGAGTCACAGGGATCCTATTCGCCCCAGCATTTT. Protein sequence: CASSESQGSYSPQHF.

This chain's CDR3 is CASSSGGQYQETQYF. The CDR3 DNA reads TGTGCCAGCAGCTCCGGGGGACAGTACCAAGAGACCCAGTACTTC. This chain joins TRBV7-9 and TRBJ2-5; TRBD1 might be the D (7 bases). Germline loops: CDR1 SEHNR, CDR2 FQNEAQ (reference sequence). The CDR3 loop spans 15 amino acids. V lost 4 bases to trimming and J lost 0 bases, with 12 bases between them.

The chain uses TRBV7-9 and TRBJ1-3, with TRBD1 identical over 11 bases. This CDR3 is built from 14 residues. Germline CDR1 SEHNR, CDR2 FQNEAQ (reference sequence). Unmatched junction bases numbered 1, after V lost 8 bases and J lost 1 base. CDR3 region: CASGQGASGNTIYF. As DNA, the CDR3 is TGTGCCAGCGGACAGGGGGCGTCTGGAAACACCATATATTTT.

Concerning this clone: Other nucleotide sequences in the sample specify the same CDR3. The rearrangement joins TRBV11-2 to TRBJ2-7; D ambiguous. V was cut by 0 bases and J by 2 bases, with 11 bases left in between. Germline lookup yields CDR1 SGHAT and CDR2 FQNNGV. The CDR3 has 15 residues. CDR3 DNA sequence: TGTGCCAGCAGCTTAGAATCGCAGGCCACCTACGAGCAGTACTTC. The encoded protein is CASSLESQATYEQYF.

The CDR3 bases are TGTGCCAGCAGCTTAGGACAAGAGACTGAAGCTTTCTTT. It encodes CASSLGQETEAFF. The chain couples TRBV7-2 to TRBJ1-1; D unresolved. Germline CDR1 reads SGHTA; CDR2 reads FQGNSA. This CDR3 spans 13 amino acids. V was pared by 1 base and J by 5 bases, with 8 bases between.

The V call is TRBV4-1, the J call TRBJ1-5; D is perhaps TRBD1 (6 bases). The germline V gene encodes CDR1 MGHRA and CDR2 YSYEKL. This CDR3 comprises 14 residues. V lost 0 bases to trimming and J lost 6 bases, with 9 bases between them. CDR3 amino acids: CASSQERGGQPQHF. As DNA, the CDR3 is TGCGCCAGCAGCCAAGAACGAGGGGGTCAGCCCCAGCATTTT.

This chain links TRBV6-1 with TRBJ1-3; D unresolved. The CDR3 is 14 amino acids. V was pared by 5 bases and J by 0 bases, with 8 bases between. Germline V gene data show CDR1 as MNHNS and CDR2 as SASEGT. The CDR3 sequence: CASSRATSGNTIYF. For the CDR3, the DNA is TGTGCCAGCAGTCGCGCAACCTCTGGAAACACCATATATTTT.

The CDR3: CASSVTGRVSDEQFF. In DNA form, the CDR3 reads TGTGCCAGCAGCGTAACAGGGAGGGTAAGCGATGAGCAGTTCTTC. V is TRBV9 and J is TRBJ2-1, with D possibly TRBD2 on 7 matching bases. Germline V gene lookup returns CDR1 SGDLS and CDR2 YYNGEE. The V end was cut by 1 base, the J end by 8 bases, with 16 bases between. There are 15 residues in the CDR3.

The chain is built from TRBV10-3 and TRBJ2-4; possible D gene TRBD2, 6 bases. The germline gives CDR1 ENHRY, CDR2 SYGVKD. The CDR3 has 14 residues. Trimming took 8 bases from V and 1 from J, leaving 12 bases between them. DNA of the CDR3: TGTGCCATCGCGGAGGGATCGGCCAAAAACATTCAGTACTTC. Protein: CAIAEGSAKNIQYF.

This clone was seen a handful of times. This chain links TRBV5-8 with TRBJ1-2; D not resolved. The V end lost 0 bases, the J end lost 6 bases, and 9 bases lay between the germline ends. CDR3 size: 13 residues. The germline V gene has CDR1 SGHTS and CDR2 YDEGEE. CDR3 loop: CASSLAGGNGYTF. DNA for the CDR3: TGTGCCAGCAGCTTGGCAGGAGGGAATGGCTACACCTTC.

The chain carries TRBV27 and TRBJ2-1; tentatively, D is TRBD1 (6 bases). Germline lookup yields CDR1 MNHEY and CDR2 SMNVEV (reference sequence). CDR3 length: 14 amino acids. The V end lost 7 bases, the J end lost 0 bases, and 10 bases lay between the germline ends. CDR3 region: CASNTGSSYNEQFF. The CDR3 DNA reads TGTGCCAGCAACACAGGGAGCTCCTACAATGAGCAGTTCTTC.

The chain has TRBV27 and TRBJ1-2; D is unresolved. V was cut by 3 bases and J by 0 bases, with 5 bases left in between. Germline-derived CDR1 and CDR2 are MNHEY and SMNVEV (reference sequence). The CDR3 sequence is 13 residues long. Here the CDR3 reads CASSFGANYGYTF. The CDR3 bases are TGTGCCAGCAGTTTCGGAGCTAACTATGGCTACACCTTC.

The chain carries TRBV5-1 and TRBJ2-5, with 7 bases identical to TRBD1. The V gene's germline CDR1 is SGHRS and CDR2 YFSETQ. Losses at the gene ends were 4 bases for V and 2 bases for J; bases not matched to a gene: 2. The CDR3 spans 13 residues. This CDR3 is CASSAGGQETQYF. The CDR3 DNA reads TGCGCCAGCAGCGCAGGGGGTCAAGAGACCCAGTACTTC.

The V call is TRBV13, the J call TRBJ2-7; no definite D call. V lost 4 bases and J lost 3, with 4 bases in between. CDR3 length: 11 amino acids. CDR1 and CDR2 (germline): PRHDT, FYEKMQ (reference sequence). CDR3 sequence (DNA): TGTGCCAGCAGCTCCGGCTACGAGCAGTACTTC. The encoded protein is CASSSGYEQYF.

This chain links TRBV9 with TRBJ2-1; 11 bases fit TRBD1. Trimming cost V 4 bases and J 9 bases; bases outside gene matches: 12. The CDR3 spans 16 residues. The V gene's germline CDR1 is SGDLS and CDR2 YYNGEE. CDR3: CASSPPGQGDSSEQFF. The CDR3 nucleotides read TGTGCCAGCAGCCCACCGGGACAGGGGGATTCTTCTGAGCAGTTCTTC.

In this sample, this clone turned up once. The CDR3 coding sequence is TGCGCCAGCAGTGATGGGGACAGGGTGTTCTCCTACGAGCAGTACTTC. Protein product: CASSDGDRVFSYEQYF. The V and J genes are TRBV10-2 and TRBJ2-7; 9 bases map to TRBD1. The CDR3 spans 16 residues. Germline-derived CDR1 and CDR2 are WSHSY and SAAADI. The J segment lost 0 bases and the V segment lost 3 bases, leaving 6 bases of the junction unmatched.

The J gene is TRBJ1-6, the V gene TRBV5-1, with 7 bases matching TRBD1. Germline assignment: CDR1 SGHRS and CDR2 YFSETQ. J lost 10 bases, V lost 1 base, and 14 bases had no gene match. This CDR3 is built from 17 residues. The CDR3 is CASSLSGRTGSGSPLHF. Here the CDR3 DNA reads TGCGCCAGCAGCTTGAGTGGTCGGACAGGAAGTGGATCACCCCTCCACTTT.

The chain is built from TRBV18 and TRBJ1-3, with TRBD1 matching 9 bases. The CDR3 runs to 18 residues. Losses at the gene ends were 2 bases for V and 0 bases for J; bases not matched to a gene: 8. CDR1 is KGHSH, CDR2 LQKENI, per germline. DNA for the CDR3: TGTGCCAGCTCACCATCTAGGACAGGGGTCTCCTCTGGAAACACCATATATTTT. It is translated as CASSPSRTGVSSGNTIYF.

The chain uses TRBV7-9 and TRBJ1-2, with D hard to call. The germline V gene encodes CDR1 SEHNR and CDR2 FQNEAQ (reference sequence). Trimming cost V 7 bases and J 5 bases, with 11 bases left between them. This CDR3 region has 12 residues. CDR3 sequence reads: CASILYFYGYTF. The DNA of the CDR3 is TGTGCCAGCATCCTGTACTTTTATGGCTACACCTTC.

The rearrangement uses TRBV4-2 and TRBJ1-2, with D maybe TRBD1 (6 bases). This CDR3 has 16 amino acids. Trimming removed 0 bases at V and 4 bases at J, with 15 bases between. Germline V lookup: CDR1 LGHNA, CDR2 YNFKEQ. DNA for the CDR3: TGTGCCAGCAGCCAAGATCCCCGGGACAACATCTATGGCTACACCTTC. It is translated as CASSQDPRDNIYGYTF.

Points on this clone: One junction end does not reproduce the germline sequence, and a read error may be involved. The chain is built from TRBV19 and TRBJ1-6, with 8 bases identical to TRBD1. The CDR3 covers 15 residues. The germline gives CDR1 LNHDA, CDR2 SQIVND (reference sequence). CDR3 DNA: TGTGCCAGTAGTCTAGACAGGGGTGGCAATTCACCCCTCCACTTT. It translates to CASSLDRGGNSPLHF. The full variable domain, its missing parts supplied by reference TRBV19 and TRBJ1-6, is DGGITQSPKYLFRKEGQNVTLSCEQNLNHDAMYWYRQDPGQGLRLIYYSQIVNDFQKGDIAEGYSVSREKKESFPLTVTSAQKNPTAFYLCASSLDRGGNSPLHFGNGTRLTVT.

This clone was detected only once. This sequence joins TRBV5-1 and TRBJ2-2; D remains ambiguous. The CDR3 totals 13 residues. V dropped 0 bases and J dropped 6 bases, with 6 bases sitting between them. The V gene's germline CDR1 is SGHRS and CDR2 YFSETQ. The CDR3 coding sequence is TGCGCCAGCAGCTTGGACAGCCCCGGGGAGCTGTTTTTT. This translates into CASSLDSPGELFF.